The present T cell receptor (beta chain) was sequenced within a study of graft-versus-host responses after intestinal transplantation. Assay used: immunoSEQ multiplex PCR; TCRdb lists only in-frame clones, some missing. The table has about 130,000 clones, about 92% seen once. Concerning this clone itself: No antigen is known for it.

This clonotype was obtained from a human donor who received an intestinal transplant. Sample: unstimulated CD4+ T cells sorted from spleen or lymph node cells, taken before intestinal transplant.

The chain's CDR3 is CASSADLLSYNEQFF. In DNA form, the CDR3 reads TGTGCCAGCAGCGCCGACCTTCTCTCCTACAATGAGCAGTTCTTC. The chain employs TRBV9 and TRBJ2-1; D gene ambiguous. Trimming removed 3 bases from V and 0 bases from J, with 10 bases in between. Germline V gene sequence: CDR1 SGDLS, CDR2 YYNGEE. The CDR3 length is 15 residues.